The 28 T cell receptor beta chains in this list originate from one sample, sequenced in a study of CD8 T cell repertoires and HIV-1 epitope variants. No cognate antigen is known for these TCRs. TCRdb keeps only in-frame clones here, not all; method: immunoSEQ multiplex PCR. In the table there are 6,000 or so clones, 64% of which are singletons. The sequenced sample was cultured CD8+ T cells derived from PBMCs. The origin of the receptors is a male donor with HIV.

This clone was found a few times. The gene calls are TRBV19 and TRBJ1-1, with D tentatively TRBD1 (6 bases). V lost 2 bases and J 3 bases, leaving 13 bases between the germline ends. The CDR3 runs 15 residues. The germline V gene encodes CDR1 LNHDA and CDR2 SQIVND (reference sequence). The CDR3, as DNA: TGTGCCAGTAGTATAAATATCGGGGGCGACACTGAAGCTTTCTTT. Its translation: CASSINIGGDTEAFF. Drawing the rest from reference TRBV19 and TRBJ1-1, the complete variable domain is DGGITQSPKYLFRKEGQNVTLSCEQNLNHDAMYWYRQDPGQGLRLIYYSQIVNDFQKGDIAEGYSVSREKKESFPLTVTSAQKNPTAFYLCASSINIGGDTEAFFGQGTRLTVV.

The chain uses TRBV27 and TRBJ2-2, with 7 bases that match TRBD1. The CDR3 totals 18 residues. V shed 4 bases, J shed 8 bases, and the junction held 19 bases outside the gene matches. Germline lookup yields CDR1 MNHEY and CDR2 SMNVEV (reference sequence). The CDR3 DNA is TGTGCCAGCAGTTCAACAACAACGAGTACAGGGGCGGTGGGGGAGCTGTTTTTT. Protein: CASSSTTTSTGAVGELFF.

The chain employs TRBV5-5 and TRBJ1-6; D remains unclear. The CDR3 is 12 residues long. V was shortened by 7 bases and J by 8 bases, with 10 bases between the two germline ends. Germline values: CDR1 SGHKS, CDR2 YYEKEE (reference sequence). Here the CDR3 reads CASRWMDSPLHF. Here the CDR3 DNA reads TGTGCCAGCCGTTGGATGGATTCACCCCTCCACTTT.

This chain joins TRBV9 and TRBJ1-1; the D is unclear. V lost 0 bases and J 10 bases, leaving 16 bases between the germline ends. Germline CDR1 reads SGDLS; CDR2 reads YYNGEE. This CDR3 spans 14 amino acids. The CDR3 DNA reads TGTGCCAGCAGCGTAGGTACGGCAGGAGTTAGAGCTTTCTTT. This translates into CASSVGTAGVRAFF.

This clone came up a few times. The chain recombines TRBV9 with TRBJ2-1; 9 bases are a match to TRBD1. Per the germline V gene, CDR1 is SGDLS and CDR2 is YYNGEE. The trim removed 0 bases at V and 4 bases at J, leaving 11 bases unmatched. CDR3 length equals 18 residues. CDR3 sequence reads: CASSVVGGGQGSYNEQFF. The CDR3 DNA is TGTGCCAGCAGCGTAGTAGGTGGGGGACAGGGATCTTACAATGAGCAGTTCTTC.

The chain is built from TRBV7-9 and TRBJ2-7, with D unclear. The CDR3 is 11 amino acids. Trimming pared 1 base from V and 7 bases from J, leaving 5 bases between. CDR1 and CDR2 (germline): SEHNR, FQNEAQ (reference sequence). The CDR3 region has the DNA TGTGCCAGCAGCTTAGGACGGGAGCAGTACTTC. Protein: CASSLGREQYF.

This sequence joins TRBV5-6 and TRBJ2-7; TRBD1 agrees at 9 bases. The trim removed 3 bases at V and 0 bases at J, leaving 4 bases unmatched. The CDR3 loop spans 15 amino acids. Germline V gene lookup returns CDR1 SGHDT and CDR2 YYEEEE. This CDR3 is CASSSGTGSSYEQYF. The CDR3 DNA sequence: TGTGCCAGCAGCTCCGGGACAGGGAGCTCCTACGAGCAGTACTTC.

The gene calls are TRBV4-3 and TRBJ1-1; a weak D match, TRBD1 (6 bases). Germline-derived CDR1 and CDR2 are LGHNA and YSLEER. The V end was cut by 0 bases, the J end by 7 bases, with 12 bases between. The length of the CDR3 is 14 residues. CDR3 region: CASSQDGGLSEAFF. CDR3 bases: TGCGCCAGCAGCCAAGATGGGGGGCTCAGTGAAGCTTTCTTT.

J is TRBJ2-3 and V is TRBV7-9; a weak D match, TRBD2 (5 bases). V lost 1 base and J 4 bases, leaving 9 bases between the germline ends. The CDR3 has 14 residues. From germline, CDR1 is SEHNR and CDR2 FQNEAQ (reference sequence). The CDR3 loop is CASSLEEDPDTQYF. The CDR3 nucleotides read TGTGCCAGCAGCTTAGAGGAGGATCCAGATACGCAGTATTTT.

The chain employs TRBV5-1 and TRBJ2-3; 7 nucleotides agree with TRBD2. This CDR3 contains 16 residues. CDR1 is SGHRS, CDR2 YFSETQ, per germline. Germline trimming cut 4 bases from V and 4 bases from J; bases unmatched to any gene: 12. CDR3 loop: CASSPPGESGADTQYF. The DNA of the CDR3 is TGCGCCAGCAGCCCACCGGGGGAAAGCGGGGCAGATACGCAGTATTTT.

This clone turned up a few times. The chain has TRBV7-3 and TRBJ2-2; D might be TRBD2 (6 bases). CDR1 and CDR2 (germline): SGHTA, FQGTGA. The CDR3 is made up of 14 amino acids. V was trimmed by 1 base and J by 8 bases, leaving 11 bases between them. The CDR3 sequence is CASSLKPAGGELFF. The CDR3 DNA reads as TGTGCCAGCAGCTTAAAGCCGGCGGGAGGGGAGCTGTTTTTT.

The genes are TRBV5-4 and TRBJ1-1; D possibly corresponds to TRBD1 (5 bases). The CDR3 sequence is 13 residues long. V was trimmed by 4 bases and J by 5 bases, leaving 12 bases between them. Germline assignment: CDR1 SGHNT and CDR2 YYREEE (reference sequence). The CDR3 DNA reads TGTGCCAGCAGCCTCGGGACGGGGACTGAAGCTTTCTTT. Its protein product is CASSLGTGTEAFF. The whole variable domain, remainder taken from reference TRBV5-4 and TRBJ1-1, is ETGVTQSPTHLIKTRGQQVTLRCSSQSGHNTVSWYQQALGQGPQFIFQYYREEENGRGNFPPRFSGLQFPNYSSELNVNALELDDSALYLCASSLGTGTEAFFGQGTRLTVV.

This chain uses TRBV7-3 with TRBJ2-1, with TRBD1 matching 10 bases. The germline V gene encodes CDR1 SGHTA and CDR2 FQGTGA. The junction had 5 bases not matched to a gene; V was cut back by 5 bases and J by 4 bases. There are 15 residues in the CDR3. This CDR3 is CASSTGGQGYNEQFF. In DNA, the CDR3 is TGTGCCAGCAGCACAGGGGGACAGGGGTACAATGAGCAGTTCTTC.

This chain connects TRBV7-3 to TRBJ1-1, with a weak D call TRBD1 (6 bases). With 5 bases removed from V and 1 base from J, the gap between germline ends came to 14 bases. Germline V gene sequence: CDR1 SGHTA, CDR2 FQGTGA. The CDR3 runs to 15 residues. CDR3 DNA: TGTGCCAGCAGCCCAACAGGGACCAGGAACACTGAAGCTTTCTTT. This codes for CASSPTGTRNTEAFF.

This clone was counted only a few times. The chain uses TRBV5-6 and TRBJ2-1; 8 positions match TRBD2. V gave up 0 bases and J gave up 0 bases; unmatched junction bases: 2. The length of the CDR3 is 16 residues. Per the germline V gene, CDR1 is SGHDT and CDR2 is YYEEEE. CDR3 nucleotide sequence: TGTGCCAGCAGCTTGGAGCGGGGGAGCTCCTACAATGAGCAGTTCTTC. As protein: CASSLERGSSYNEQFF.

The chain has TRBV5-6 and TRBJ2-7, with TRBD1 as a possible D gene (5 bases). Germline values: CDR1 SGHDT, CDR2 YYEEEE. V lost 6 bases and J 5 bases, leaving 18 bases between the germline ends. CDR3 length: 14 residues. The CDR3 region is CASKPQVQFHEQYF. CDR3 in DNA: TGTGCCAGCAAACCACAGGTCCAATTCCACGAGCAGTACTTC.

The chain joins TRBV27 to TRBJ2-5; perhaps TRBD2 as D (6 bases). Per germline, CDR1 MNHEY and CDR2 SMNVEV (reference sequence). V was pared by 6 bases and J by 5 bases, with 16 bases between. The CDR3 contains 14 residues. The CDR3 bases are TGTGCCAGCAGGAAAGGGCGGGGTTTGGAGACCCAGTACTTC. Amino acids: CASRKGRGLETQYF.

The chain couples TRBV7-6 to TRBJ1-5; D possibly corresponds to TRBD1 (5 bases). Trimming took off 5 bases at V and 3 bases at J, with 11 bases between the two ends. Germline CDR1 and CDR2: SGHVS and FNYEAQ. CDR3 size: 14 residues. CDR3: CASSIGDLNQPQHF. Here the CDR3 DNA reads TGTGCCAGCAGCATCGGGGACCTCAATCAGCCCCAGCATTTT.

The chain uses TRBV10-1 and TRBJ2-7; 8 bases fit TRBD1. The CDR3 sequence is 15 residues long. Trimming took 6 bases from V and 3 from J; bases not matched to a gene: 10. Germline V gene data show CDR1 as WNHNN and CDR2 as SYGVQD (reference sequence). The CDR3 here is CASSQDRARDYEQYF. The CDR3 DNA reads as TGCGCCAGCAGCCAGGACAGGGCTCGAGACTACGAGCAGTACTTC.

This rearrangement joins TRBV5-4 to TRBJ2-5; no definite D call. Trimming stripped 0 bases from V and 3 bases from J, with 6 bases between. Germline CDR1 is SGHNT and CDR2 is YYREEE (reference sequence). CDR3 length: 13 residues. The DNA of the CDR3 is TGTGCCAGCAGCTTGGACGAGGAAGAGACCCAGTACTTC. Translating gives CASSLDEEETQYF.

The rearrangement links TRBV9 to TRBJ2-3, with D tentatively TRBD1 (6 bases). CDR1 and CDR2 (germline): SGDLS, YYNGEE. The CDR3 has 12 amino acids. The ends were cut back, 6 bases at V and 14 bases at J, with 19 bases in the middle. The CDR3 bases are TGTGCCAGCACCCTAATTAACCCAGGGGCGTATTTT. Translated: CASTLINPGAYF.

This clone occurred once. The chain carries TRBV2 and TRBJ2-3; TRBD2 might be the D (5 bases). The CDR3 is made up of 13 amino acids. Between the trimmed V and J ends, which lost 8 bases and 0 bases, there was a span of 9 bases. Germline V lookup: CDR1 SNHLY, CDR2 FYNNEI. Here the CDR3 reads CASEGRSTDTQYF. The DNA of the CDR3 is TGTGCCAGCGAGGGCAGAAGCACAGATACGCAGTATTTT.

This clone has only a few counts. The chain recombines TRBV19 with TRBJ2-2; 10 nucleotides agree with TRBD1. The CDR3 is made up of 13 amino acids. The V gene end was trimmed by 6 bases and the J gene end by 8 bases; junction bases not matched to a gene: 3. CDR1 is LNHDA and CDR2 is SQIVND in the germline V gene (reference sequence). Written as DNA, the CDR3 is TGTGCCAGTAGGACAGGGGGCATAGGGGAGCTGTTTTTT. Amino acids: CASRTGGIGELFF.

CDR3 coding DNA: TGTGCCACCAGCAGAGATCAAAACCTCATGAACACTGAAGCTTTCTTT. Translated, it gives CATSRDQNLMNTEAFF. The chain is built from TRBV15 and TRBJ1-1; D is ambiguous. Looked up from germline, CDR1 is LNHNV and CDR2 is YYDKDF (reference sequence). The CDR3 length is 16 residues. The ends were cut back, 0 bases at V and 0 bases at J, with 11 bases in the middle.

The V call is TRBV7-3, the J call TRBJ1-2, with D possibly being TRBD1 (6 bases). The germline V gene has CDR1 SGHTA and CDR2 FQGTGA. The CDR3 contains 15 residues. The V gene lost 5 bases and the J gene lost 6 bases, with 19 bases spanning the gap. CDR3 loop: CASSPNDRQDHGYTF. The CDR3, as DNA: TGTGCCAGCAGCCCTAATGATAGACAGGACCATGGCTACACCTTC.

The rearrangement links TRBV4-2 to TRBJ1-4, with a tentative D call TRBD1 (5 bases). Germline lookup yields CDR1 LGHNA and CDR2 YNFKEQ. This CDR3 region has 13 residues. V lost 1 base and J 12 bases, leaving 12 bases between the germline ends. CDR3 nucleotides: TGTGCCAGCAGCCAAGGATCACAGGAGGAACTGTTTTTT. Translation: CASSQGSQEELFF.

V usage is TRBV28 and J usage is TRBJ2-4; possibly TRBD1 for D (5 bases). The CDR3 is 14 amino acids. The V end was cut by 2 bases, the J end by 5 bases, with 10 bases between. Germline V lookup: CDR1 MDHEN, CDR2 SYDVKM. Here the CDR3 reads CASSLTGKENIQYF. The CDR3 nucleotides read TGTGCCAGCAGTTTAACAGGAAAAGAAAACATTCAGTACTTC.

The chain combines TRBV7-9 with TRBJ2-1; D unclear. Trimming cost V 1 base and J 8 bases, with 0 bases left between them. This CDR3 contains 10 residues. CDR1 and CDR2 (germline): SEHNR, FQNEAQ (reference sequence). The CDR3 DNA follows: TGTGCCAGCAGCTTAGATGAGCAGTTCTTC. Amino acid sequence: CASSLDEQFF.